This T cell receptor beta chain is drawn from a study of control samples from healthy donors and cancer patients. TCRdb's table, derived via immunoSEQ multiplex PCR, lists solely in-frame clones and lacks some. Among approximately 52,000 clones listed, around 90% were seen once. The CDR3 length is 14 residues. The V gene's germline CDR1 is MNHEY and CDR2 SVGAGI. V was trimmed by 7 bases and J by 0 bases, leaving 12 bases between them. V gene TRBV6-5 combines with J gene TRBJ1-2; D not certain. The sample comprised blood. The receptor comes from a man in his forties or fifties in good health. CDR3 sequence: CASKGAGSNYGYTF. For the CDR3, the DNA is TGTGCCAGCAAAGGTGCAGGATCTAACTATGGCTACACCTTC.